This TCR beta chain was recorded in a study of blood T cells in healthy people across ages. CDR1 and CDR2 from the germline V gene are LGHNA and YSLEER. This CDR3 contains 19 residues. Deletions cut 0 bases from V and 1 base from J, with 16 bases between. This clonotype has only a few counts. Then a second PCR, running roughly 7 to 11 cycles, was carried out with a sample-barcoded 5' primer and a J-beta primer mix. TCRdb itself ran the 5' RACE reads through MiXCR, one entry per CDR3 protein. The sample lists roughly 500,000 distinct CDR3 sequences, 24% occurring once. The data were also submitted as part of a second study, on T cells of mothers and their children.

Sequencing was carried out using blood. The TCR comes from a boy aged 5-17 years in good health. V gene TRBV4-3 combines with J gene TRBJ2-6; D not certain. The CDR3 loop reads CASSQEEMAVLSGANVLTF. CDR3 in DNA: TGCGCCAGCAGCCAAGAAGAAATGGCGGTCTTATCTGGGGCCAACGTCCTGACTTTC.